The source of this TCR beta chain is a study of CD8+CD57+ T cells in acquired aplastic anemia. About the study: Each DNA sample taken from sorted CD4+ and CD8+ cells came to 3.2 ug on average. Reads per healthy sample averaged around 10 million (CD4+) and fewer than 13 million (CD8+).

Profiles of TCR beta VDJ and CDR3 were generated from a genomic DNA template. Via MiXCR, TCRdb re-called the reads, giving one row per CDR3 protein. Among roughly 180,000 distinct CDR3 sequences, approximately 49% were seen once, and the ten largest hold under 3%. CDR3 length: 15 residues. The V segment lost 8 bases and the J segment 1 base; nucleotides outside the gene matches: 6. Per germline, CDR1 SQVTM and CDR2 ANQGSEA. This chain links TRBV29-1 with TRBJ2-2; 11 nucleotides match TRBD2. Input material: sorted CD4+, CD8+, or CD8+CD57+ T cells (not recorded which) from PBMCs. This sequence originates from a human donor in good health. The CDR3 sequence is CSTRLAGMNTGELFF. As DNA, the CDR3 is TGCAGCACCCGACTAGCGGGGATGAACACCGGGGAGCTGTTTTTT.